One and the same sample provided the 25 T cell receptor beta chains below, sequenced in a study of shared clonotypes between healthy human individuals. Some clones are missing from TCRdb's copy, which holds only in-frame ones; the method was immunoSEQ multiplex PCR. The sample consists of a few hundred thousand clones, 50% to 75% of them appearing once. The specimen was memory CD4+ T cells sorted from blood. Noted subset: CD45RA-negative fraction. The receptors derive from a man aged 25-40 years in good health.

The CDR3 loop reads CASSRNPVGTDTQYF. The CDR3 DNA is TGTGCCAGCAGCCGCAACCCGGTAGGCACAGATACGCAGTATTTT. The J gene is TRBJ2-3, the V gene TRBV14; D remains ambiguous. CDR1 and CDR2 from the germline V gene are SGHDN and FVKESK. Trimming removed 4 bases from V and 1 base from J, with 12 bases in between. The CDR3 extends over 15 amino acids.

V and J are TRBV11-2 and TRBJ2-7, with 7 bases aligning to TRBD2. V lost 4 bases, J lost 4 bases, and 13 bases stayed unmatched. Germline V lookup: CDR1 SGHAT, CDR2 FQNNGV. The CDR3 covers 16 residues. In nucleotides, the CDR3 is TGTGCCAGCAGCTACCCCCCTCAGCGGGAATTATACGAGCAGTACTTC. It specifies CASSYPPQRELYEQYF.

This clone was observed a handful of times. The V and J genes are TRBV10-3 and TRBJ2-3, with 8 bases lining up with TRBD2. V lost 7 bases, J lost 4 bases, and 7 bases stayed unmatched. The germline V gene has CDR1 ENHRY and CDR2 SYGVKD. CDR3 length: 14 residues. The CDR3 bases are TGTGCCATCACAGCGGGAGAGGGGCCAGATACGCAGTATTTT. Residues: CAITAGEGPDTQYF.

This sequence joins TRBV5-6 and TRBJ2-3; TRBD1 agrees at 8 bases. Germline-derived CDR1 and CDR2 are SGHDT and YYEEEE. CDR3 length: 14 residues. The trim removed 4 bases at V and 5 bases at J, leaving 6 bases unmatched. The CDR3 DNA reads TGTGCCAGCAGCCCGACAGGGGTCGGAGATACGCAGTATTTT. This sequence encodes CASSPTGVGDTQYF.

This chain links TRBV4-3 with TRBJ1-5; TRBD1 might be the D (5 bases). Germline values: CDR1 LGHNA, CDR2 YSLEER. Trimming took 0 bases from V and 2 from J, leaving 11 bases between them. CDR3 length: 16 residues. DNA of the CDR3: TGCGCCAGCAGCCAAGATTACCCGGGGGGCAATCAGCCCCAGCATTTT. Translated: CASSQDYPGGNQPQHF.

The chain has TRBV15 and TRBJ1-5; D ambiguous. Deletions cut 9 bases from V and 2 bases from J, with 14 bases between. This CDR3 comprises 14 residues. Germline-derived CDR1 and CDR2 are LNHNV and YYDKDF (reference sequence). CDR3 in amino acids: CATRAGVRNQPQHF. The CDR3 DNA reads TGTGCCACGCGAGCGGGCGTACGCAATCAGCCCCAGCATTTT.

J is TRBJ1-2 and V is TRBV25-1, with 7 bases aligning to TRBD1. J gave up 6 bases and V 3 bases, and 16 bases lay outside the gene matches. This CDR3 comprises 17 residues. The germline V gene has CDR1 MGHDK and CDR2 SYGVNS. The CDR3, as DNA: TGTGCCAGCAGTGATCGGACGACAGGGCCAGGATCGAATGGCTACACCTTC. Protein: CASSDRTTGPGSNGYTF.

The rearrangement joins TRBV5-4 to TRBJ2-7; D not resolved. Germline loops: CDR1 SGHNT, CDR2 YYREEE (reference sequence). V was clipped by 4 bases and J by 7 bases, with 12 bases between them. This CDR3 has 12 amino acids. The CDR3 DNA reads as TGTGCCAGCAGCGCAATCGATCAGGAGCAGTACTTC. This translates into CASSAIDQEQYF.

Only one count was recorded for this clone. This chain connects TRBV27 to TRBJ1-3; no firm D call. V was pared by 5 bases and J by 0 bases, with 11 bases between. Germline assignment: CDR1 MNHEY and CDR2 SMNVEV (reference sequence). The CDR3 has 15 residues. CDR3 protein: CASSQNFGSGNTIYF. CDR3 nucleotides: TGTGCCAGCAGTCAGAATTTTGGCTCTGGAAACACCATATATTTT.

The J gene is TRBJ2-7, the V gene TRBV20-1; 7 bases line up with TRBD2. Unmatched junction bases numbered 2, after V lost 5 bases and J lost 4 bases. The CDR3 is 11 residues long. Germline loops: CDR1 DFQATT, CDR2 SNEGSKA (reference sequence). In DNA, the CDR3 is TGCAGTGCTGCCGGGGGGTACGAGCAGTACTTC. Protein: CSAAGGYEQYF.

The chain couples TRBV5-8 to TRBJ1-1; D perhaps matches TRBD1 (6 bases). V gave up 6 bases and J gave up 10 bases, with 19 bases separating them. CDR1 and CDR2 (germline): SGHTS, YDEGEE. The CDR3 contains 13 residues. This CDR3 reads CASTYRAVLLAFF. In nucleotides, the CDR3 is TGTGCCAGCACCTACAGGGCAGTACTTCTAGCTTTCTTT.

The table lists this clone with a few counts. Other DNA sequences from this sample encode an identical CDR3 as well. This sequence joins TRBV29-1 and TRBJ2-1; 9 bases map to TRBD1. Per the germline V gene, CDR1 is SQVTM and CDR2 is ANQGSEA. The CDR3 runs 13 residues. After removal of 6 bases from V and 3 bases from J, the junction contained 3 bases not matched to a gene. The CDR3 loop is CSVGQGGYNEQFF. The CDR3 DNA is TGCAGCGTGGGACAGGGTGGCTACAATGAGCAGTTCTTC.

A few counts support this clone. Other DNA sequences in this sample translate to the same CDR3. The chain joins TRBV5-1 to TRBJ2-7, with TRBD2 matching over 12 bases. This CDR3 is 15 amino acids long. From germline, CDR1 is SGHRS and CDR2 YFSETQ. V gave up 4 bases and J gave up 2 bases; unmatched junction bases: 4. The CDR3 DNA reads TGCGCCAGCAGCCCCGGACTAGCGGGGACCTACGAGCAGTACTTC. This encodes CASSPGLAGTYEQYF.

The CDR3: CATTEGGHDEQFF. CDR3 DNA sequence: TGTGCCACCACGGAGGGGGGCCACGATGAGCAGTTCTTC. This chain uses TRBV15 with TRBJ2-1; D may be TRBD1 or TRBD2 (6 bases each). Between the trimmed V and J ends, which lost 7 bases and 8 bases, there was a span of 15 bases. Germline loops: CDR1 LNHNV, CDR2 YYDKDF (reference sequence). This CDR3 has 13 amino acids.

This clone was counted many times. The J gene is TRBJ1-5, the V gene TRBV5-8; TRBD1 matches 7 bases. The V gene end was trimmed by 4 bases and the J gene end by 11 bases; junction bases not matched to a gene: 12. Germline CDR1 SGHTS, CDR2 YDEGEE. This CDR3 comprises 14 residues. The CDR3 DNA sequence: TGTGCCAGCAGCCAACTCAGGGGGGCTTCAGCCCAGCATTTT. As protein: CASSQLRGASAQHF. Filled out from reference TRBV5-8 and TRBJ1-5, the complete variable domain reads EAGVTQSPTHLIKTRGQQATLRCSPISGHTSVYWYQQALGLGLQFLLWYDEGEERNRGNFPPRFSGRQFPNYSSELNVNALELEDSALYLCASSQLRGASAQHFGDGTRLSIL.

Points on this clone: Mismatch with germline at one junction end may stem from a read error. The J gene is TRBJ2-3, the V gene TRBV29-1, with 7 bases fitting TRBD1. Per germline, CDR1 SQVTM and CDR2 ANQGSEA. CDR3 length: 15 residues. For the CDR3, the DNA is TGCAGCGTGGAAGCTTTGGACAGGAGCACAGATACGCAGTATTTT. Its translation: CSVEALDRSTDTQYF.

The chain has TRBV18 and TRBJ1-5; D uncertain. Germline-derived CDR1 and CDR2 are KGHSH and LQKENI. This CDR3 has 15 amino acids. V was pared by 3 bases and J by 0 bases, with 9 bases between. The CDR3 DNA reads as TGTGCCAGCTCACCGTGGGAAAGTAGCAATCAGCCCCAGCATTTT. Translating gives CASSPWESSNQPQHF.

This clone showed up just a few times. This chain connects TRBV27 to TRBJ2-7, with D possibly matching TRBD2 (5 bases). V lost 1 base and J lost 5, with 12 bases in between. The CDR3 has 14 residues. Germline V gene data show CDR1 as MNHEY and CDR2 as SMNVEV (reference sequence). CDR3 protein: CASSLLGSSNEQYF. In nucleotides, the CDR3 is TGTGCCAGCAGTTTATTAGGGAGTTCTAACGAGCAGTACTTC.

The chain joins TRBV10-1 to TRBJ2-1, with TRBD2 identical over 14 bases. From germline, CDR1 is WNHNN and CDR2 SYGVQD (reference sequence). J lost 7 bases, V lost 0 bases, and 5 bases had no gene match. CDR3 length: 17 amino acids. CDR3 residues: CASSESRTSGRMNEQFF. CDR3 DNA: TGCGCCAGCAGTGAGTCGAGGACTAGCGGGAGGATGAATGAGCAGTTCTTC.

The CDR3, as DNA: TGTGCCAGCAGCCGTTGGAGCGGGAGTCGGGGCACCGGGGAGCTGTTTTTT. Encoded protein: CASSRWSGSRGTGELFF. The rearrangement joins TRBV5-4 to TRBJ2-2; 8 bases match TRBD2. The CDR3 length is 17 residues. Germline CDR1 is SGHNT and CDR2 is YYREEE (reference sequence). The junction had 12 bases not matched to a gene; V was cut back by 4 bases and J by 4 bases.

The chain employs TRBV20-1 and TRBJ1-2, with D possibly matching TRBD1 (6 bases). CDR1 and CDR2 (germline): DFQATT, SNEGSKA (reference sequence). The CDR3 totals 11 residues. With 5 bases removed from V and 8 bases from J, the gap between germline ends came to 12 bases. The CDR3: CSAPGGRGYTF. The CDR3 DNA sequence: TGCAGTGCTCCCGGGGGGCGGGGCTACACCTTC.

The chain is built from TRBV5-1 and TRBJ2-1, with TRBD2 as a possible D gene (6 bases). Germline CDR1 SGHRS, CDR2 YFSETQ. V shed 1 base and J shed 0 bases, with 14 bases lying between them. The CDR3 is 17 residues long. The CDR3 DNA reads as TGCGCCAGCAGCTTGTATTCTAGCGCCAGCTCCTACAATGAGCAGTTCTTC. It codes for CASSLYSSASSYNEQFF. Filled out from reference TRBV5-1 and TRBJ2-1, the complete variable domain reads KAGVTQTPRYLIKTRGQQVTLSCSPISGHRSVSWYQQTPGQGLQFLFEYFSETQRNKGNFPGRFSGRQFSNSRSEMNVSTLELGDSALYLCASSLYSSASSYNEQFFGPGTRLTVL.

This chain joins TRBV7-6 and TRBJ1-2; 9 bases map to TRBD1. J gave up 8 bases and V 5 bases, and 6 bases lay outside the gene matches. Germline-derived CDR1 and CDR2 are SGHVS and FNYEAQ. The CDR3 runs to 13 residues. In DNA form, the CDR3 reads TGTGCCAGCAGCAACGGGACAGGGAGGGGCTACACCTTC. It translates to CASSNGTGRGYTF. The full variable domain, its missing parts supplied by reference TRBV7-6 and TRBJ1-2, is GAGVSQSPRYKVTKRGQDVALRCDPISGHVSLYWYRQALGQGPEFLTYFNYEAQQDKSGLPNDRFSAERPEGSISTLTIQRTEQRDSAMYRCASSNGTGRGYTFGSGTRLTVV.

In DNA, the CDR3 is TGCAGCGTTGATGGGAACAATGAGCAGTTCTTC. Its protein product is CSVDGNNEQFF. The V call is TRBV29-1, the J call TRBJ2-1; no definite D call. The ends were cut back, 3 bases at V and 5 bases at J, with 5 bases in the middle. The CDR3 sequence is 11 residues long. Germline V CDR1 and CDR2: SQVTM, ANQGSEA.

The chain employs TRBV9 and TRBJ2-4; perhaps TRBD2 as D (5 bases). Germline V gives CDR1 SGDLS, CDR2 YYNGEE. The CDR3 is made up of 16 amino acids. Trimming pared 0 bases from V and 7 bases from J, leaving 17 bases between. CDR3 sequence: CASSVEGSLPGNIQYF. As DNA, the CDR3 is TGTGCCAGCAGCGTAGAGGGAAGTCTTCCGGGGAACATTCAGTACTTC. Variable domain in full (rest from reference TRBV9 and TRBJ2-4): DSGVTQTPKHLITATGQRVTLRCSPRSGDLSVYWYQQSLDQGLQFLIQYYNGEERAKGNILERFSAQQFPDLHSELNLSSLELGDSALYFCASSVEGSLPGNIQYFGAGTRLSVL.